This is a list of T cell receptor beta chains from one sample in a study of shared clonotypes between healthy human individuals. Data came from immunoSEQ multiplex PCR; TCRdb stores just in-frame clones and leaves some out. Of about 1.5 million clones listed, 95% to 99% were seen once; the top ten hold about 0.4%. The sequencing sample was made of naive CD4+ T cells sorted from blood. The receptors shown here come from a man aged 30 to 45 in good health. Both conserved end residues are part of each CDR3. D genes are given only for firm matches. The size entry is marked missing in some rows and otherwise reads once, few, many or a size class.

d_gene: NA; abundance: NA; j_gene: TRBJ2-2; v_gene: TRBV18; CDR3aa: CASSPRLRTGELFF; CDR3nt: TGTGCCAGCTCACCACGACTCCGCACCGGGGAGCTGTTTTTT
d_gene: NA; abundance: NA; j_gene: TRBJ2-5; v_gene: TRBV5-1; CDR3aa: CASSFTPTTEETQYF; CDR3nt: TGCGCCAGCAGCTTCACCCCTACGACGGAAGAGACCCAGTACTTC
d_gene: NA; abundance: NA; j_gene: TRBJ2-3; v_gene: TRBV5-1; CDR3aa: CASSLGLSSTDTQYF; CDR3nt: TGCGCCAGCAGCTTGGGTCTTTCTAGCACAGATACGCAGTATTTT
d_gene: TRBD1; abundance: NA; j_gene: TRBJ2-7; v_gene: TRBV7-6; CDR3aa: CASSSKVPGQGLYEQYF; CDR3nt: TGTGCCAGCAGCTCAAAGGTTCCGGGACAGGGGCTCTACGAGCAGTACTTC
d_gene: NA; abundance: NA; j_gene: TRBJ1-5; v_gene: TRBV15; CDR3aa: CATSKSVGVSNQPQHF; CDR3nt: TGTGCCACCAGCAAGTCCGTTGGGGTTAGCAATCAGCCCCAGCATTTT
d_gene: NA; abundance: NA; j_gene: TRBJ1-4; v_gene: TRBV19; CDR3aa: CASSRTRVGEKLFF; CDR3nt: TGTGCCAGTAGCAGGACCCGAGTTGGTGAAAAACTGTTTTTT
d_gene: NA; abundance: NA; j_gene: TRBJ1-2; v_gene: TRBV4-1; CDR3aa: CASSQDRSQVRRFGYTF; CDR3nt: TGCGCCAGCAGCCAAGATCGCTCCCAGGTTCGGCGCTTTGGCTACACCTTC
d_gene: TRBD1; abundance: NA; j_gene: TRBJ2-6; v_gene: TRBV5-1; CDR3aa: CATRRTGTGEAGANVLTF; CDR3nt: TGCGCCACCCGCAGGACCGGGACAGGGGAGGCTGGGGCCAACGTCCTGACTTTC
d_gene: TRBD1; abundance: NA; j_gene: TRBJ1-5; v_gene: TRBV19; CDR3aa: CASSIAYTGTEISNQPQHF; CDR3nt: TGTGCCAGTAGTATAGCCTACACCGGGACAGAGATTAGCAATCAGCCCCAGCATTTT
d_gene: TRBD2; abundance: NA; j_gene: TRBJ2-7; v_gene: TRBV4-2; CDR3aa: CASSPVLKWLAGPPGCSYEQYF; CDR3nt: TGTGCCAGCAGCCCCGTCCTGAAATGGCTAGCGGGACCGCCAGGCTGCTCCTACGAGCAGTACTTC
d_gene: TRBD1; abundance: once; j_gene: TRBJ1-2; v_gene: TRBV14; CDR3aa: CASSQAGTGGMMDF; CDR3nt: TGTGCCAGCAGCCAAGCGGGGACAGGGGGCATGATGGACTTC
d_gene: NA; abundance: NA; j_gene: TRBJ2-1; v_gene: TRBV14; CDR3aa: CASGGESYNEQFF; CDR3nt: TGTGCCAGCGGAGGGGAGTCCTACAATGAGCAGTTCTTC
d_gene: NA; abundance: NA; j_gene: TRBJ2-5; v_gene: TRBV15; CDR3aa: CATSGGEETQYF; CDR3nt: TGTGCCACCAGCGGGGGAGAAGAGACCCAGTACTTC
d_gene: TRBD1; abundance: NA; j_gene: TRBJ1-2; v_gene: TRBV10-3; CDR3aa: CAISGTGGGYTF; CDR3nt: TGTGCCATCAGTGGGACAGGGGGAGGCTACACCTTC
d_gene: TRBD2; abundance: NA; j_gene: TRBJ2-3; v_gene: TRBV2; CDR3aa: CASSQRGLAETDTQYF; CDR3nt: TGTGCCAGCAGCCAAAGGGGACTAGCGGAGACAGATACGCAGTATTTT
d_gene: TRBD1; abundance: NA; j_gene: TRBJ1-4; v_gene: TRBV5-1; CDR3aa: CASSFWTGLNEKLFF; CDR3nt: TGCGCCAGCAGCTTCTGGACAGGACTTAATGAAAAACTGTTTTTT
d_gene: NA; abundance: NA; j_gene: TRBJ2-1; v_gene: TRBV10-2; CDR3aa: CASSESIPNEQFF; CDR3nt: TGCGCCAGCAGTGAGTCCATACCTAATGAGCAGTTCTTC
d_gene: TRBD2; abundance: once; j_gene: TRBJ2-1; v_gene: TRBV5-4; CDR3aa: CASSSGLAGGYNEQFF; CDR3nt: TGTGCCAGCAGCTCCGGACTAGCGGGAGGATACAATGAGCAGTTCTTC
d_gene: TRBD2; abundance: NA; j_gene: TRBJ2-7; v_gene: TRBV2; CDR3aa: CASLRLAVSYEQYF; CDR3nt: TGTGCCAGCCTCCGCCTAGCGGTCTCCTACGAGCAGTACTTC
d_gene: NA; abundance: NA; j_gene: TRBJ1-2; v_gene: TRBV27; CDR3aa: CASSLKQGPNYGYTF; CDR3nt: TGTGCCAGCAGTTTAAAACAGGGACCGAACTATGGCTACACCTTC
d_gene: NA; abundance: NA; j_gene: TRBJ2-3; v_gene: TRBV7-3; CDR3aa: CASSLKGVGSSTDTQYF; CDR3nt: TGTGCCAGCAGCTTAAAAGGAGTCGGGAGTAGCACAGATACGCAGTATTTT
d_gene: TRBD2; abundance: NA; j_gene: TRBJ2-5; v_gene: TRBV12-5; CDR3aa: CASGLAGTSGMETQYF; CDR3nt: TGTGCTAGTGGTTTGGCGGGGACTAGCGGGATGGAGACCCAGTACTTC
d_gene: NA; abundance: NA; j_gene: TRBJ2-7; v_gene: TRBV10-1; CDR3aa: CASSESPGKYEQYF; CDR3nt: TGCGCCAGCAGTGAGTCCCCGGGCAAGTACGAGCAGTACTTC
d_gene: NA; abundance: NA; j_gene: TRBJ1-1; v_gene: TRBV5-1; CDR3aa: CASSLGGPNTEAFF; CDR3nt: TGCGCCAGCAGCTTGGGGGGTCCGAACACTGAAGCTTTCTTT
d_gene: TRBD2; abundance: once; j_gene: TRBJ2-1; v_gene: TRBV6-6; CDR3aa: CASSYGAGGNEQFF; CDR3nt: TGTGCCAGCAGTTATGGAGCGGGGGGGAATGAGCAGTTCTTC
d_gene: NA; abundance: NA; j_gene: TRBJ2-7; v_gene: TRBV28; CDR3aa: CASMGGDSYEQYF; CDR3nt: TGTGCCAGCATGGGCGGGGACTCCTACGAGCAGTACTTC